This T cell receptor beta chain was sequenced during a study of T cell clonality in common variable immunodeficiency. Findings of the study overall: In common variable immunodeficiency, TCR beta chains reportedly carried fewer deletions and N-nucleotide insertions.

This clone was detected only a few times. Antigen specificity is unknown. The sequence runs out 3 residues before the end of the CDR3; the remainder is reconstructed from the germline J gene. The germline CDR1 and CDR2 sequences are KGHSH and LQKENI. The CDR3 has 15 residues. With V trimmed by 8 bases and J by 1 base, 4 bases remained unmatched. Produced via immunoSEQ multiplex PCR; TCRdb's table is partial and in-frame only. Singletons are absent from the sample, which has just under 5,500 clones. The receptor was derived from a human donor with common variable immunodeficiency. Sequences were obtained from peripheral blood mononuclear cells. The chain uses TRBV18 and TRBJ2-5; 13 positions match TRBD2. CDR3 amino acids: CASRTSGGAQETQYF. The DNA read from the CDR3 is TGTGCCAGCAGGACTAGCGGGGGAGCCCAAGAGACC.